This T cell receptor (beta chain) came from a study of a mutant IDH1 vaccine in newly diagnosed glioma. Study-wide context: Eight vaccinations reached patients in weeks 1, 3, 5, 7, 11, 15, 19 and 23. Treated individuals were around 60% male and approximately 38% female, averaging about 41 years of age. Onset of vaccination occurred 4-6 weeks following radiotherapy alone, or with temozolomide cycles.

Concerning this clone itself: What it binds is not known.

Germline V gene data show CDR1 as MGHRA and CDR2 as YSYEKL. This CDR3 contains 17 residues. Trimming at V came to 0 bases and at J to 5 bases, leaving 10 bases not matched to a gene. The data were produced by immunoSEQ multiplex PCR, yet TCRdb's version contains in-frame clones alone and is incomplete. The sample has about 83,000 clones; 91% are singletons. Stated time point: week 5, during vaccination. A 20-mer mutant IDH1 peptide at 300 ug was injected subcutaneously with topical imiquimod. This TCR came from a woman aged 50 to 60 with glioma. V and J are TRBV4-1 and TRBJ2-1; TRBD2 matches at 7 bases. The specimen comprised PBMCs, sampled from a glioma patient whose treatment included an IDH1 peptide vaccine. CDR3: CASSQEIEREVHNEQFF. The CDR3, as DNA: TGCGCCAGCAGCCAAGAAATAGAGCGGGAAGTCCACAATGAGCAGTTCTTC.